One and the same sample provided the 5 T cell receptor beta chains below, sequenced in a study of blood T cell repertoires in COVID-19. Measured with immunoSEQ multiplex PCR; TCRdb has only the in-frame clones, and not every one. This table has about 300,000 clones, 65% to 85% appearing once. Sequences were obtained from peripheral blood. The source of these receptors is a human donor with COVID-19, enrolled during active disease. The donor label of this sample is uncertain.

This clone was picked up a small number of times. This rearrangement joins TRBV6-5 to TRBJ2-4; 11 nucleotides match TRBD2. Germline trimming cut 5 bases from V and 6 bases from J; bases unmatched to any gene: 6. CDR1 and CDR2 (germline): MNHEY, SVGAGI. The CDR3 runs to 15 residues. The CDR3 DNA sequence: TGTGCCAGCAGTACGCGACTAGCGGGGATAAACATTCAGTACTTC. Protein: CASSTRLAGINIQYF.

This clone was seen a single time. J is TRBJ2-2 and V is TRBV9; D remains ambiguous. V was cut by 0 bases and J by 0 bases, with 9 bases left in between. The CDR3 has 16 residues. Germline CDR1 is SGDLS and CDR2 is YYNGEE. The CDR3 protein is CASSVVATSNTGELFF. Written as DNA, the CDR3 is TGTGCCAGCAGCGTAGTTGCTACTTCGAACACCGGGGAGCTGTTTTTT.

V usage is TRBV5-1 and J usage is TRBJ1-1; D is uncertain. There are 14 residues in the CDR3. The germline gives CDR1 SGHRS, CDR2 YFSETQ. Trimming removed 3 bases from V and 3 bases from J, with 12 bases in between. DNA of the CDR3: TGCGCCAGCAGCTCAATTGACGAGGACACTGAAGCTTTCTTT. Amino acids: CASSSIDEDTEAFF.

In DNA form, the CDR3 reads TGTGCCAGCAGCTTGGGCGGCAGAGGAGTTCCTAGCACAGATACGCAGTATTTT. Translating gives CASSLGGRGVPSTDTQYF. V and J are TRBV5-8 and TRBJ2-3; D unresolved. The germline V gene encodes CDR1 SGHTS and CDR2 YDEGEE. This CDR3 spans 18 amino acids. V shed 0 bases and J shed 0 bases, with 17 bases lying between them.

V is TRBV9 and J is TRBJ2-1, with D uncertain. Per germline, CDR1 SGDLS and CDR2 YYNGEE. The CDR3 runs to 13 residues. V was trimmed by 3 bases and J by 4 bases, leaving 8 bases between them. The CDR3 sequence: CASSAETYNEQFF. The CDR3 coding sequence is TGTGCCAGCAGCGCCGAAACTTACAATGAGCAGTTCTTC.